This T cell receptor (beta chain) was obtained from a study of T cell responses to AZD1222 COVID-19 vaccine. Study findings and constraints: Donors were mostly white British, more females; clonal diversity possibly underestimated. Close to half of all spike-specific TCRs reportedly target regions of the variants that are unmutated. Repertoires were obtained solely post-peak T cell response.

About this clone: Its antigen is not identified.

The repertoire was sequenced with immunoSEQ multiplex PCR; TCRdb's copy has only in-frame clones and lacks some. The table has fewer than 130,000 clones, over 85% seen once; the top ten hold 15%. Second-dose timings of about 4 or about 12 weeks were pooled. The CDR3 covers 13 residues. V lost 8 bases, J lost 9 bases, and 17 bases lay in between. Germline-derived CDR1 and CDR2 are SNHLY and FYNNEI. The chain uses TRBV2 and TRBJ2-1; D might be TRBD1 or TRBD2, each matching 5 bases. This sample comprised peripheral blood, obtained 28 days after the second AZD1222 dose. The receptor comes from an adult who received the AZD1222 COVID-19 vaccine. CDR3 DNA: TGTGCCAGCCATAGGGACCCGGGTGGTGAGCAGTTCTTC. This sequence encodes CASHRDPGGEQFF.